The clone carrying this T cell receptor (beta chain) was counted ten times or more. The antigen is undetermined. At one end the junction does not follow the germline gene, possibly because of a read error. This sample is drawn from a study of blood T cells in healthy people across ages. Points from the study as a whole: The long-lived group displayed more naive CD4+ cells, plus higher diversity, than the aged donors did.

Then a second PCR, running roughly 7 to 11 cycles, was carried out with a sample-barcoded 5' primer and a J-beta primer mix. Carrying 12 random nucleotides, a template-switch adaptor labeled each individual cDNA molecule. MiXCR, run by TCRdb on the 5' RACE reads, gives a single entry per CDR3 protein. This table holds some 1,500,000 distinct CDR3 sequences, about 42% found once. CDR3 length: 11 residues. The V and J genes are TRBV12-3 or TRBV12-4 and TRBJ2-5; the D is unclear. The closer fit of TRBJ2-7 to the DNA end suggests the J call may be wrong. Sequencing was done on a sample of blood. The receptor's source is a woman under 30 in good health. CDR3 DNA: TGTGCCAGCAGCTTAGGCCACGAGCAGTACTTC. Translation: CASSLGHEQYF.